Below, 29 T cell receptor beta chains from the same sample are listed, as sequenced in a study of shared clonotypes between healthy human individuals. Assay: immunoSEQ multiplex PCR; the TCRdb copy retains only in-frame clones and omits some. The table lists about 480,000 clones, approximately 79% of them singletons, with over 10% in the top ten. The sequencing sample was made of PBMCs. The receptors shown here come from a woman between 35 and 50 years old in good health. Some clones in this sample may be carry-over from other donors' samples.

The chain carries TRBV7-9 and TRBJ2-7, with a weak D call TRBD2 (6 bases). The CDR3 has 15 residues. The V and J ends lost 1 base and 0 bases respectively, with 10 bases between them. CDR1 and CDR2 (germline): SEHNR, FQNEAQ (reference sequence). DNA for the CDR3: TGTGCCAGCAGCTTAGACCGGGACTCCTCCTACGAGCAGTACTTC. Translated: CASSLDRDSSYEQYF.

This sequence joins TRBV29-1 and TRBJ2-5, with no clear D. V was trimmed by 0 bases and J by 5 bases, leaving 10 bases between them. The CDR3 sequence is 13 residues long. Germline assignment: CDR1 SQVTM and CDR2 ANQGSEA. The CDR3 here is CSVEDGEAETQYF. CDR3 DNA sequence: TGCAGCGTTGAAGATGGTGAGGCGGAGACCCAGTACTTC.

The genes are TRBV7-2 and TRBJ2-3; maybe TRBD1 (6 bases). Germline V gene sequence: CDR1 SGHTA, CDR2 FQGNSA. This CDR3 has 16 amino acids. The V end was cut by 5 bases, the J end by 3 bases, with 18 bases between. This CDR3 is CASSPAQGYFTDTQYF. The CDR3 nucleotides read TGTGCCAGCAGCCCAGCCCAGGGGTATTTTACAGATACGCAGTATTTT.

The chain carries TRBV27 and TRBJ2-1; no firm D call. The CDR3 sequence is 17 residues long. Germline V lookup: CDR1 MNHEY, CDR2 SMNVEV (reference sequence). The V end lost 1 base, the J end lost 5 bases, and 18 bases lay between the germline ends. The CDR3 nucleotides are TGTGCCAGCAGTTTATTTTCAGTCCTGGGATCAAACAATGAGCAGTTCTTC. Protein: CASSLFSVLGSNNEQFF.

V gene TRBV7-3 combines with J gene TRBJ2-6; weak D call: TRBD2 (5 bases). This CDR3 is 16 amino acids long. Deletions cut 5 bases from V and 2 bases from J, with 13 bases between. Germline-derived CDR1 and CDR2 are SGHTA and FQGTGA. The CDR3: CASSLETTPGANVLTF. The CDR3 DNA reads as TGTGCCAGCAGCCTAGAGACTACACCTGGGGCCAACGTCCTGACTTTC.

J is TRBJ1-1 and V is TRBV28, with D possibly being TRBD1 (5 bases). The germline CDR1 and CDR2 sequences are MDHEN and SYDVKM. Deletions cut 2 bases from V and 7 bases from J, with 23 bases between. CDR3 length equals 17 residues. The CDR3 reads CASSLPGPLTGESEAFF. The CDR3 DNA follows: TGTGCCAGCAGTTTACCTGGCCCTCTTACAGGAGAGAGTGAAGCTTTCTTT.

The chain carries TRBV28 and TRBJ2-3; either TRBD1 or TRBD2 may supply D (5 bases each). The V end was cut by 6 bases, the J end by 0 bases, with 13 bases between. The CDR3 loop spans 15 amino acids. Germline assignment: CDR1 MDHEN and CDR2 SYDVKM. The CDR3 DNA follows: TGTGCCAGCAGCTCCCCGGGACGGAGCACAGATACGCAGTATTTT. Its protein product is CASSSPGRSTDTQYF.

The chain has TRBV5-4 and TRBJ2-2; 11 nucleotides agree with TRBD2. CDR3 length equals 16 residues. J lost 4 bases, V lost 6 bases, and 8 bases had no gene match. Germline CDR1 is SGHNT and CDR2 is YYREEE (reference sequence). CDR3 sequence reads: CASTPTSGAFTGELFF. CDR3 bases: TGTGCCAGCACCCCGACTAGCGGGGCCTTCACCGGGGAGCTGTTTTTT.

This sequence joins TRBV28 and TRBJ2-5; possible D gene TRBD2, 6 bases. The germline gives CDR1 MDHEN, CDR2 SYDVKM. Trimming shortened V by 0 bases and J by 4 bases, and 12 bases separated the two germline ends. The CDR3 extends over 15 amino acids. The CDR3 region has the DNA TGTGCCAGCAGTTTATGGGGAGTGGGGGGAGAGACCCAGTACTTC. This sequence encodes CASSLWGVGGETQYF.

V is TRBV29-1 and J is TRBJ2-2; D might be TRBD2 (6 bases). V was clipped by 3 bases and J by 9 bases, with 11 bases between them. This CDR3 has 12 residues. The germline CDR1 and CDR2 sequences are SQVTM and ANQGSEA. The CDR3, as DNA: TGCAGCGTTGATCGTGGCGGGAGGGAGCTGTTTTTT. Protein sequence: CSVDRGGRELFF.

The J gene is TRBJ2-1, the V gene TRBV11-2; TRBD2 agrees at 7 bases. Unmatched junction bases numbered 9, after V lost 2 bases and J lost 8 bases. CDR1 and CDR2 (germline): SGHAT, FQNNGV. The CDR3 has 15 residues. The CDR3 is CASSLYDGRRDEQFF. The CDR3 DNA sequence: TGTGCCAGCAGCTTATATGACGGGAGGAGGGATGAGCAGTTCTTC.

This chain links TRBV2 with TRBJ2-1; D is uncertain. The V gene lost 5 bases and the J gene lost 0 bases, with 5 bases spanning the gap. Germline values: CDR1 SNHLY, CDR2 FYNNEI. This CDR3 region has 13 residues. Here the CDR3 DNA reads TGTGCCAGCAGTAGCACCTCCTACAATGAGCAGTTCTTC. Its protein product is CASSSTSYNEQFF. The full variable domain, in which reference TRBV2 and TRBJ2-1 provide the parts outside the CDR3, is EPEVTQTPSHQVTQMGQEVILRCVPISNHLYFYWYRQILGQKVEFLVSFYNNEISEKSEIFDDQFSVERPDGSNFTLKIRSTKLEDSAMYFCASSSTSYNEQFFGPGTRLTVL.

This rearrangement joins TRBV29-1 to TRBJ2-1; 7 bases line up with TRBD2. Germline assignment: CDR1 SQVTM and CDR2 ANQGSEA. The V gene end was trimmed by 3 bases and the J gene end by 4 bases; junction bases not matched to a gene: 6. The CDR3 extends over 14 amino acids. The CDR3 spells CSVDGEGNYNEQFF. CDR3 nucleotides: TGCAGCGTTGACGGGGAGGGGAATTACAATGAGCAGTTCTTC.

The count of this clone is one. The rearrangement joins TRBV5-4 to TRBJ2-2; tentatively, D is TRBD1 (6 bases). CDR3 size: 15 residues. The V end was cut by 3 bases, the J end by 2 bases, with 11 bases between. Germline lookup yields CDR1 SGHNT and CDR2 YYREEE (reference sequence). This chain's CDR3 is CASSWGTINTGELFF. CDR3 nucleotides: TGTGCCAGCAGCTGGGGGACAATTAACACCGGGGAGCTGTTTTTT.

This chain joins TRBV11-1 and TRBJ1-2; 7 positions agree with TRBD1. This CDR3 comprises 17 residues. The V gene end was trimmed by 4 bases and the J gene end by 3 bases; junction bases not matched to a gene: 14. From germline, CDR1 is SGHAT and CDR2 FQDESV (reference sequence). The CDR3 protein is CASSSRKGAQKDYGYTF. CDR3 DNA: TGTGCCAGCAGCTCCCGTAAGGGGGCGCAGAAGGACTATGGCTACACCTTC.

The gene calls are TRBV9 and TRBJ2-7; TRBD2 agrees at 14 bases. Germline V gene lookup returns CDR1 SGDLS and CDR2 YYNGEE. Trimming cost V 2 bases and J 5 bases; bases outside gene matches: 0. This CDR3 region has 14 residues. This chain's CDR3 is CASSVGLAGDEQYF. The CDR3 region has the DNA TGTGCCAGCAGCGTGGGACTAGCGGGAGACGAGCAGTACTTC. The full variable domain, with the rest looked up from reference TRBV9 and TRBJ2-7, is DSGVTQTPKHLITATGQRVTLRCSPRSGDLSVYWYQQSLDQGLQFLIQYYNGEERAKGNILERFSAQQFPDLHSELNLSSLELGDSALYFCASSVGLAGDEQYFGPGTRLTVT.

V and J are TRBV5-4 and TRBJ2-6; D is possibly TRBD1 (6 bases). Germline CDR1 reads SGHNT; CDR2 reads YYREEE (reference sequence). V was pared by 4 bases and J by 3 bases, with 8 bases between. CDR3 size: 14 residues. CDR3: CASSAGVGANVLTF. The DNA for the CDR3 is TGTGCCAGCAGCGCAGGGGTTGGGGCCAACGTCCTGACTTTC.

J is TRBJ2-1 and V is TRBV5-1, with 8 nucleotides matching TRBD2. V was clipped by 0 bases and J by 0 bases; unmatched bases: 2. The CDR3 covers 16 residues. In germline, CDR1 is SGHRS, CDR2 YFSETQ. The CDR3 sequence: CASSLAAGGSYNEQFF. The CDR3 DNA reads as TGCGCCAGCAGCTTGGCCGCGGGGGGCTCCTACAATGAGCAGTTCTTC.

The rearrangement joins TRBV7-3 to TRBJ2-2, with D possibly being TRBD2 (5 bases). With 4 bases removed from V and 3 bases from J, the gap between germline ends came to 15 bases. Germline V lookup: CDR1 SGHTA, CDR2 FQGTGA. This CDR3 region has 16 residues. The CDR3 DNA follows: TGTGCCAGCAGCTCATCCAAGCGGTCCGACACCGGGGAGCTGTTTTTT. Amino acids: CASSSSKRSDTGELFF. Based on the CDR3 plus reference TRBV7-3 and TRBJ2-2, the full variable domain is GAGVSQTPSNKVTEKGKYVELRCDPISGHTALYWYRQSLGQGPEFLIYFQGTGAADDSGLPNDRFFAVRPEGSVSTLKIQRTERGDSAVYLCASSSSKRSDTGELFFGEGSRLTVL.

The chain has TRBV2 and TRBJ2-3; 10 nucleotides align to TRBD2. The V segment lost 6 bases and the J segment 2 bases; nucleotides outside the gene matches: 2. CDR3 length: 14 residues. The germline V gene has CDR1 SNHLY and CDR2 FYNNEI. In DNA form, the CDR3 reads TGTGCCAGCAGGGGACTAGCGTACACAGATACGCAGTATTTT. Protein product: CASRGLAYTDTQYF.

The CDR3 bases are TGCGCCAGCAGCTTGGCCGGATGGAGGGATGCCACTGAAGCTTTCTTT. Encoded protein: CASSLAGWRDATEAFF. This chain links TRBV5-1 with TRBJ1-1; D not resolved. This CDR3 region has 16 residues. Trimming stripped 0 bases from V and 4 bases from J, with 16 bases between. The V gene's germline CDR1 is SGHRS and CDR2 YFSETQ.

This rearrangement joins TRBV11-2 to TRBJ2-6; D is unclear. This CDR3 has 18 amino acids. The V and J ends lost 1 base and 4 bases respectively, with 17 bases between them. The germline V gene has CDR1 SGHAT and CDR2 FQNNGV. CDR3 bases: TGTGCCAGCAGCTTAGTAAGGCCAAACGCGTTAGGGGCCAACGTCCTGACTTTC. Protein sequence: CASSLVRPNALGANVLTF.

The chain has TRBV5-4 and TRBJ2-3; tentatively, D is TRBD2 (6 bases). This CDR3 comprises 16 residues. CDR1 SGHNT and CDR2 YYREEE come from the germline V gene (reference sequence). Trimming stripped 0 bases from V and 1 base from J, with 12 bases between. The CDR3 sequence: CASSLEGRGRTDTQYF. The DNA of the CDR3 is TGTGCCAGCAGCTTGGAAGGGCGGGGCCGCACAGATACGCAGTATTTT.

This clone is classed as medium-sized. Other DNA sequences in this specimen translate into the identical CDR3. The chain has TRBV9 and TRBJ1-1; D gene unclear. The germline V gene has CDR1 SGDLS and CDR2 YYNGEE. CDR3 size: 13 residues. The ends were cut back, 0 bases at V and 5 bases at J, with 8 bases in the middle. The DNA of the CDR3 is TGTGCCAGCAGCGTAGGATCGGGGACTGAAGCTTTCTTT. Translation gives CASSVGSGTEAFF.

The chain links TRBV7-9 to TRBJ2-7; 9 bases align to TRBD2. CDR1 and CDR2 (germline): SEHNR, FQNEAQ (reference sequence). The CDR3 runs to 15 residues. V was pared by 5 bases and J by 6 bases, with 11 bases of the junction left unmatched. The CDR3 protein is CASSTRVAGETEQYF. CDR3 in DNA: TGTGCCAGCAGCACCCGGGTAGCGGGAGAGACCGAGCAGTACTTC.

This clone was detected only once. The CDR3 loop reads CASSLSRGEQYF. CDR3 in DNA: TGTGCCAGCAGCTTATCCCGAGGCGAGCAGTACTTC. The chain joins TRBV7-6 to TRBJ2-7; D gene unclear. This CDR3 is 12 amino acids long. Trimming took off 2 bases at V and 6 bases at J, with 8 bases between the two ends. The germline CDR1 and CDR2 sequences are SGHVS and FNYEAQ.

The chain is built from TRBV14 and TRBJ2-7, with TRBD1 identical over 7 bases. This CDR3 region has 16 residues. V lost 0 bases and J lost 3; bases outside the gene matches: 8. Germline CDR1 SGHDN, CDR2 FVKESK. CDR3 amino acids: CASSQEERDSDYEQYF. The CDR3 region has the DNA TGTGCCAGCAGCCAAGAAGAGAGGGACAGCGACTACGAGCAGTACTTC.

The chain combines TRBV7-9 with TRBJ2-1, with 8 positions matching TRBD1. This CDR3 has 13 amino acids. From germline, CDR1 is SEHNR and CDR2 FQNEAQ (reference sequence). V dropped 5 bases and J dropped 9; count of bases not matched to a gene: 6. The CDR3: CASSRQGAGEQFF. The DNA of the CDR3 is TGTGCCAGCAGCCGCCAGGGGGCGGGTGAGCAGTTCTTC.

The J gene is TRBJ1-1, the V gene TRBV18; the match to TRBD1 covers 10 bases. V trimming: 2 bases; J trimming: 5 bases; junction bases outside the gene matches: 5. Germline values: CDR1 KGHSH, CDR2 LQKENI. CDR3 length: 15 residues. CDR3 sequence: CASSPSPGQGTEAFF. The CDR3 coding sequence is TGTGCCAGCTCACCAAGTCCGGGACAGGGGACTGAAGCTTTCTTT.